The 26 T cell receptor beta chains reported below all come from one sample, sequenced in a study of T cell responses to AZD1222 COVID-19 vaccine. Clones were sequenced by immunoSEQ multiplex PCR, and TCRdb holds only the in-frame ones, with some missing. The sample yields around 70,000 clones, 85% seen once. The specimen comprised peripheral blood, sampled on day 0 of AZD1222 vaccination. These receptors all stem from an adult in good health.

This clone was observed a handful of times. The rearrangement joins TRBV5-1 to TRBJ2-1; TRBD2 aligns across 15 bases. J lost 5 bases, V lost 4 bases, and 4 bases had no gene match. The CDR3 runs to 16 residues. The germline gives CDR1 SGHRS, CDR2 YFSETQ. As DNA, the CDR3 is TGCGCCAGCAGCAAGGGACTAGCGGGGGGCGACAATGAGCAGTTCTTC. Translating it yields CASSKGLAGGDNEQFF. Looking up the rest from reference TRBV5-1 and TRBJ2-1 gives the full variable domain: KAGVTQTPRYLIKTRGQQVTLSCSPISGHRSVSWYQQTPGQGLQFLFEYFSETQRNKGNFPGRFSGRQFSNSRSEMNVSTLELGDSALYLCASSKGLAGGDNEQFFGPGTRLTVL.

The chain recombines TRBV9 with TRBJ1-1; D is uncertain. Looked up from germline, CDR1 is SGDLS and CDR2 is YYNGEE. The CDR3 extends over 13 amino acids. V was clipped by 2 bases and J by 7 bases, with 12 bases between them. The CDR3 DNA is TGTGCCAGCAGCGTCCAGGCGTGGGGTGAAGCTTTCTTT. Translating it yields CASSVQAWGEAFF.

The CDR3 DNA sequence: TGCAGCGTTCAAGGGGGCGGGTACAATGAGCAGTTCTTC. Amino acid sequence: CSVQGGGYNEQFF. The V and J genes are TRBV29-1 and TRBJ2-1; 7 positions agree with TRBD1. This CDR3 is 13 amino acids long. Germline V CDR1 and CDR2: SQVTM, ANQGSEA. Trimming removed 5 bases from V and 4 bases from J; junction bases left unmatched: 5.

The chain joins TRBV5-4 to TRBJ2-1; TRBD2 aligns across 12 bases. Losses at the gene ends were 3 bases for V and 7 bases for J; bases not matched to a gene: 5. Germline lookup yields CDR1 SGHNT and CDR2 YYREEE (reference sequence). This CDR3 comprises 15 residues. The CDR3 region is CASSSRTSGANEQFF. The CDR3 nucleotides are TGTGCCAGCAGCTCCCGGACTAGCGGGGCTAATGAGCAGTTCTTC.

The CDR3 protein is CASSPGGEEQFF. In nucleotides, the CDR3 is TGTGCCAGCAGTCCCGGGGGGGAAGAGCAGTTCTTC. This chain uses TRBV6-5 with TRBJ2-1, with 8 bases that match TRBD2. V shed 5 bases, J shed 10 bases, and the junction held 4 bases outside the gene matches. Germline-derived CDR1 and CDR2 are MNHEY and SVGAGI. The CDR3 is made up of 12 amino acids.

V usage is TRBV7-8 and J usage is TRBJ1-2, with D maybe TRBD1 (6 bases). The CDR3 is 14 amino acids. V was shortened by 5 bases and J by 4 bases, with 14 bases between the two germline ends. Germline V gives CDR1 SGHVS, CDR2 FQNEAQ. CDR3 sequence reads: CASSPQRGGYGYTF. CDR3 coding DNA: TGTGCCAGCAGCCCCCAACGAGGGGGCTATGGCTACACCTTC.

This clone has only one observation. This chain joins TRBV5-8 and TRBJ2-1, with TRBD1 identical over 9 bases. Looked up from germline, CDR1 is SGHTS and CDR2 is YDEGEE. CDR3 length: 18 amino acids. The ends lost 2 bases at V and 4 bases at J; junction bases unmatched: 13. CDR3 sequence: CASSFKAGTGKLYNEQFF. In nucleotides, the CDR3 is TGTGCCAGCAGCTTTAAAGCAGGGACAGGGAAGTTGTACAATGAGCAGTTCTTC.

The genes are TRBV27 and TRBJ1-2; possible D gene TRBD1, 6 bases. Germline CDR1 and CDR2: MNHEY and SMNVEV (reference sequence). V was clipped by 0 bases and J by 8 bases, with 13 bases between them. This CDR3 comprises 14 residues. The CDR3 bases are TGTGCCAGCAGTTTATCGGCAGGGGCGGGGGGCTACACCTTC. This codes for CASSLSAGAGGYTF.

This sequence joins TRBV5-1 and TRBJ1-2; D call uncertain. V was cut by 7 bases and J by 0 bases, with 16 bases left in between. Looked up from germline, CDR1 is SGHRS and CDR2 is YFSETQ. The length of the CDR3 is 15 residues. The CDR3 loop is CASAGLAGTNYGYTF. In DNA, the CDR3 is TGCGCCAGCGCAGGCCTGGCGGGAACTAACTATGGCTACACCTTC.

CDR3 region: CASSLGSTNTGELFF. In nucleotides, the CDR3 is TGCGCCAGCAGCTTGGGGTCAACGAACACCGGGGAGCTGTTTTTT. The rearrangement joins TRBV5-1 to TRBJ2-2, with D hard to call. The CDR3 runs 15 residues. V gave up 0 bases and J gave up 0 bases, with 6 bases separating them. Germline V CDR1 and CDR2: SGHRS, YFSETQ.

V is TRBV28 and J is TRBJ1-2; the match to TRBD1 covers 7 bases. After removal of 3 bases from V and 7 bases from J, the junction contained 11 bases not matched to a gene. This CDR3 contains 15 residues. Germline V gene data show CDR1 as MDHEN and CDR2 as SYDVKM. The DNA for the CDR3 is TGTGCCAGCAGTTTTCAGGACAGGCCTGGGGGTGGCTACACCTTC. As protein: CASSFQDRPGGGYTF.

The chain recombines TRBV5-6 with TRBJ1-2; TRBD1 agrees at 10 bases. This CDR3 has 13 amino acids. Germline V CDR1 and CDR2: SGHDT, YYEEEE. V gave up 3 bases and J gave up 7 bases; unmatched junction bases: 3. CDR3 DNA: TGTGCCAGCAGCTCGACAGGGGGCTTTGGCTACACCTTC. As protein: CASSSTGGFGYTF. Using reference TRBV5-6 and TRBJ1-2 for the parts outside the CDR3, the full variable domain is DAGVTQSPTHLIKTRGQQVTLRCSPKSGHDTVSWYQQALGQGPQFIFQYYEEEERQRGNFPDRFSGHQFPNYSSELNVNALLLGDSALYLCASSSTGGFGYTFGSGTRLTVV.

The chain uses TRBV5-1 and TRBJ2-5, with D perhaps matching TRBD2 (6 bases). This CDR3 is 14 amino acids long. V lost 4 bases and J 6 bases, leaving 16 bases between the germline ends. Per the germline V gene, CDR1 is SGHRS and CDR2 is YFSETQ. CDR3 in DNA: TGCGCCAGCAGCCCGGACCTTAGCGGACAGACCCAGTACTTC. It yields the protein CASSPDLSGQTQYF.

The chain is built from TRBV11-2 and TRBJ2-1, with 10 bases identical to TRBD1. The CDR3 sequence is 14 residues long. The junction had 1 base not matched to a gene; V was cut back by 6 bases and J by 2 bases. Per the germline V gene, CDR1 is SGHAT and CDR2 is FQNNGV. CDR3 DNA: TGTGCCAGCAGTGGACAGGGGGCCTACAATGAGCAGTTCTTC. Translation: CASSGQGAYNEQFF.

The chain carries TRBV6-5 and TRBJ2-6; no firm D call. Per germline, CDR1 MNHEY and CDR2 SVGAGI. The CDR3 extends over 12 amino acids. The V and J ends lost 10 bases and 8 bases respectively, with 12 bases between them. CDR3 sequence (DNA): TGTGCCACCCTACGGTTCCCCAACGTCCTGACTTTC. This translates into CATLRFPNVLTF.

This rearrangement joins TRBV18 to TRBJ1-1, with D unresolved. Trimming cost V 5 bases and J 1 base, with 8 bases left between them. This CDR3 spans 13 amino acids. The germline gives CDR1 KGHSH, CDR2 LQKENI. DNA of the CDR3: TGTGCCAGCTCATCCTCAGAGAACACTGAAGCTTTCTTT. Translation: CASSSSENTEAFF. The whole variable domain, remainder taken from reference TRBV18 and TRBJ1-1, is NAGVMQNPRHLVRRRGQEARLRCSPMKGHSHVYWYRQLPEEGLKFMVYLQKENIIDESGMPKERFSAEFPKEGPSILRIQQVVRGDSAAYFCASSSSENTEAFFGQGTRLTVV.

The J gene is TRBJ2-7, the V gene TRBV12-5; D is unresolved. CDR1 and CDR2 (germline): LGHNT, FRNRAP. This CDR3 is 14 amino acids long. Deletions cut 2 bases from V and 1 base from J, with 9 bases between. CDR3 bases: TGTGCTAGTGGTTTGACTGGGCAGTCCTACGAGCAGTACTTC. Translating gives CASGLTGQSYEQYF.

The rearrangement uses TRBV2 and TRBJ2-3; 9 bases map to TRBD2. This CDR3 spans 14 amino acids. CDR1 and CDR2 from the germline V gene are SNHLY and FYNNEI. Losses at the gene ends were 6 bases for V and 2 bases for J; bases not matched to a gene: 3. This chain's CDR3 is CASRGLATTDTQYF. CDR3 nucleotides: TGTGCCAGCAGGGGACTAGCTACCACAGATACGCAGTATTTT.

For the CDR3, the DNA is TGTGCCAGCAGTGCCTCCGGGACAGGGGTCCACAATGAGCAGTTCTTC. Translating it yields CASSASGTGVHNEQFF. This rearrangement joins TRBV25-1 to TRBJ2-1; 10 bases agree with TRBD1. Germline V gives CDR1 MGHDK, CDR2 SYGVNS. The CDR3 runs to 16 residues. The ends lost 4 bases at V and 5 bases at J; junction bases unmatched: 8.

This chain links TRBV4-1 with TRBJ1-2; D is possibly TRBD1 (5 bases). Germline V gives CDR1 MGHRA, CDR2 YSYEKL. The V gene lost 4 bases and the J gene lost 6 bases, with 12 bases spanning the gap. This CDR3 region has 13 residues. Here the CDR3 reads CASSRQTDHGYTF. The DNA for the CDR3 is TGCGCCAGCAGCCGACAGACGGATCATGGCTACACCTTC.

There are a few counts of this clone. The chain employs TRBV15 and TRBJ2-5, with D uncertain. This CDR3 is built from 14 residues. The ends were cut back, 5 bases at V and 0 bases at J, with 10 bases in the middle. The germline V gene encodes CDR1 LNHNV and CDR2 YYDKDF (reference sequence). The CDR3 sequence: CATSPRNYQETQYF. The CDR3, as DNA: TGTGCCACCAGCCCCAGGAACTACCAAGAGACCCAGTACTTC.

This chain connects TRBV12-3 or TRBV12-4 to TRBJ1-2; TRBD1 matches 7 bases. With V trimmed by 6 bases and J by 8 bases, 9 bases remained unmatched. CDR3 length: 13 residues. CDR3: CASRADRARGYTF. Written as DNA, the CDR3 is TGTGCCAGCAGGGCCGACAGGGCGAGGGGCTACACCTTC.

The CDR3: CASSFKAAGNTEAFF. Here the CDR3 DNA reads TGTGCCAGCAGCTTTAAGGCAGCCGGAAACACTGAAGCTTTCTTT. The genes are TRBV7-3 and TRBJ1-1; D unclear. The CDR3 consists of 15 residues. Per the germline V gene, CDR1 is SGHTA and CDR2 is FQGTGA. Trimming stripped 3 bases from V and 2 bases from J, with 13 bases between.

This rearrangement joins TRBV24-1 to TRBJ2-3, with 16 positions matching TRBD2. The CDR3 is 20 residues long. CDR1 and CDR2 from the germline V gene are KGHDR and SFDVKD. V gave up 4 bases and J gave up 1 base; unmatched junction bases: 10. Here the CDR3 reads CATSDPTPGLAGGGTDTQYF. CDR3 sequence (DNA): TGTGCCACCAGTGACCCGACTCCGGGACTAGCGGGAGGGGGCACAGATACGCAGTATTTT.

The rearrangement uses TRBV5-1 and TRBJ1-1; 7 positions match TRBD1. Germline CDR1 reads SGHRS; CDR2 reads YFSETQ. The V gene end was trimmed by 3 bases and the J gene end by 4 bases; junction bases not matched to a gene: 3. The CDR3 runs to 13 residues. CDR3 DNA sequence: TGCGCCAGCAGCTCACAGGGGCGCACTGAAGCTTTCTTT. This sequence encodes CASSSQGRTEAFF.

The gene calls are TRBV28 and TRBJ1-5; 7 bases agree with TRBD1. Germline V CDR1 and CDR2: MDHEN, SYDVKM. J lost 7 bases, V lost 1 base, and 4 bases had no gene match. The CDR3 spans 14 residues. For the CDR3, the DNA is TGTGCCAGCAGTTTATTTCAGGGGGAGCAGCCCCAGCATTTT. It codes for CASSLFQGEQPQHF.